This is a list of T cell receptor beta chains from one sample in a study of shared clonotypes between healthy human individuals. The data were produced by immunoSEQ multiplex PCR, yet TCRdb's version contains in-frame clones alone and is incomplete. The sample lists roughly 2.6 million clones, around nine tenths occurring once. Sequenced: naive CD4+ T cells sorted from blood. These receptors were obtained from a man between 18 and 29 years old in good health. Each CDR3 is given with its conserved first and last residue. Part of the rows lack a size; the others show once, few, many or a class for expanded clones.

v_gene	abundance	j_gene	CDR3aa
TRBV18	NA	TRBJ2-3	CASSPPGGADTQYF
TRBV19	NA	TRBJ2-1	CASSTPQTGGSNEQFF
TRBV9	NA	TRBJ2-3	CASSGLAGGSTDTQYF
TRBV25-1	NA	TRBJ1-4	CASKEPGQDNEKLFF
TRBV30	NA	TRBJ2-7	CAWSQSGTSGMYEQYF
TRBV4-3	NA	TRBJ2-2	CASSRAGELFF
TRBV5-1	NA	TRBJ2-3	CASSTGDSRGPQYF
TRBV28	NA	TRBJ2-7	CASSLRESYEQYF
TRBV5-1	NA	TRBJ2-3	CASSLDPASSTDTQYF
TRBV7-2	NA	TRBJ2-2	CASSPPSGRAAGELFF
TRBV10-3	NA	TRBJ2-1	CAISDDRGGGNEQFF
TRBV14	NA	TRBJ1-1	CASTRGRLDTEAFF
TRBV5-6	NA	TRBJ1-6	CASSLYQGYSPLHF
TRBV10-3	NA	TRBJ2-7	CAIRSATIYEQYF
TRBV7-9	NA	TRBJ2-1	CASSLVRTYNEQFF
TRBV2	NA	TRBJ2-7	CASSFDYGQGSSEQYF
TRBV14	NA	TRBJ1-4	CASSVLGAGREKLFF
TRBV5-1	NA	TRBJ2-2	CASSLVAGGTGELFF
TRBV7-2	NA	TRBJ2-2	CASSSIAYTGELFF
TRBV6-5	NA	TRBJ2-2	CATGTRRAGELFF
TRBV10-1	NA	TRBJ2-1	CASSGTGNNGEQFF
TRBV5-1	NA	TRBJ1-1	CATRTGGNTEAFF
TRBV29-1	NA	TRBJ1-1	CSVERALGVTEAFF
TRBV19	NA	TRBJ2-3	CASRRGVTDTQYF
TRBV15	NA	TRBJ2-4	CATSRPYWAGTAKNIQYF
TRBV5-5	NA	TRBJ1-3	CASSWLAHTSSGNTIYF
TRBV10-3	few	TRBJ2-7	CAITAGISYEQYF
TRBV5-1	NA	TRBJ1-1	CASSFGGGTEAFF
TRBV6-5	NA	TRBJ2-1	CASSPKREGANEQFF
TRBV2	NA	TRBJ2-5	CASKRTGGKETQYF
TRBV5-1	NA	TRBJ2-7	CASSMPGQPQEQYF
TRBV10-3	NA	TRBJ1-1	CAIRLSGQAEAFF
TRBV30	NA	TRBJ2-1	CAWSVQSSYNEQFF
TRBV9	NA	TRBJ2-2	CASSARGANTGELFF
TRBV29-1	NA	TRBJ1-1	CSVEAGMNTEAFF
TRBV30	NA	TRBJ1-3	CAWSARGGSSGNTIYF
TRBV6-1	NA	TRBJ1-2	CASSALFRYAGQYGYTF
TRBV7-2	NA	TRBJ2-1	CASSLAGSSNEQFF
TRBV11-2	NA	TRBJ1-4	CASSLRLLGEKLFF
TRBV4-3	NA	TRBJ2-3	CASSETGGVPDTQYF
TRBV4-1	once	TRBJ1-2	CASSQESGAFNYGYTF
TRBV7-2	NA	TRBJ1-1	CASSLVAGVVASNTEAFF
TRBV5-8	NA	TRBJ2-5	CASSLGPRRTQYF
TRBV11-1	few	TRBJ1-5	CASSTVTGPQHF
TRBV2	few	TRBJ1-6	CASSGTGGPLHF
TRBV10-3	NA	TRBJ2-7	CATTTGLDEQYF
TRBV10-3	NA	TRBJ2-1	CAISYSGSSYNEQFF
TRBV6-6	NA	TRBJ2-3	CASSLKDTQYF
TRBV18	once	TRBJ1-1	CASSPTSGGKDTEAFF